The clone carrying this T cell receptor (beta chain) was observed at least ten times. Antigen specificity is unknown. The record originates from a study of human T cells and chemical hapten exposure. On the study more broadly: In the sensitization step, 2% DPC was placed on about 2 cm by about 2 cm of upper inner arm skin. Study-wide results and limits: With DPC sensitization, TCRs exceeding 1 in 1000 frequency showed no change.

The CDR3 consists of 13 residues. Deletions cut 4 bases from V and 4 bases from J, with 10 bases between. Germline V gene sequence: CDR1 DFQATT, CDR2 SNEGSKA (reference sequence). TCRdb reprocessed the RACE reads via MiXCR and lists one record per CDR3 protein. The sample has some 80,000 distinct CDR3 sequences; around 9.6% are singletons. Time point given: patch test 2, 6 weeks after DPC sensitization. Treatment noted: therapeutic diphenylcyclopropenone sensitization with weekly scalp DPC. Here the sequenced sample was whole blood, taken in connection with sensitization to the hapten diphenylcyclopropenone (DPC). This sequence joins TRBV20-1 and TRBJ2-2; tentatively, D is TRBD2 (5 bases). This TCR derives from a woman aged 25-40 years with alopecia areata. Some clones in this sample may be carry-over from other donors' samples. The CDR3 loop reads CSAMRVGTGELFF. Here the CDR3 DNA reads TGCAGTGCTATGCGGGTCGGCACCGGGGAGCTGTTTTTT.